Below are 21 T cell receptor beta chains sequenced from a single sample in a study of T-cell reconstitution after alpha-beta-depleted transplantation in children. Library preparation (for TCRbeta) was performed with unique molecular identifiers. Via MiXCR, TCRdb re-called the PCR reads, giving one row per CDR3 protein. Seen here are 800,000 to 1,000,000 distinct CDR3 sequences, about 26% observed once, and the top ten hold under 30%. Source: PBMCs, mostly from graft donor cells, taken 360 days after TCRalphabeta/CD19-depleted stem cell transplant. Receptors originate from a boy younger than two who had a stem cell transplant for SCID, so the T cells may come from the graft donor.

This clonotype was counted ten times or more. The rearrangement links TRBV27 to TRBJ2-5; D is tentatively TRBD1 or TRBD2 (5 bases each). V gave up 2 bases and J gave up 6 bases, with 13 bases separating them. Germline V gene lookup returns CDR1 MNHEY and CDR2 SMNVEV (reference sequence). The CDR3 runs 14 residues. The DNA for the CDR3 is TGTGCCAGCAGTTTAGAGTGGGGGAAGAAGACCCAGTACTTC. It translates to CASSLEWGKKTQYF.

This clonotype has a handful of counts. The CDR3 coding sequence is TGCGCCAGCAGCTTTAGTGGACCATTCTACGAGCAGTACTTC. Its translation is CASSFSGPFYEQYF. V is TRBV5-1 and J is TRBJ2-7; no clear D. This CDR3 is built from 14 residues. Trimming left V 2 bases short and J 3 bases short, with 12 bases between. Germline loops: CDR1 SGHRS, CDR2 YFSETQ. The full variable domain, completed using reference TRBV5-1 and TRBJ2-7, is KAGVTQTPRYLIKTRGQQVTLSCSPISGHRSVSWYQQTPGQGLQFLFEYFSETQRNKGNFPGRFSGRQFSNSRSEMNVSTLELGDSALYLCASSFSGPFYEQYFGPGTRLTVT.

This clonotype was seen more than once but under ten times. The chain recombines TRBV29-1 with TRBJ2-3; possible D gene TRBD1, 5 bases. Trimming pared 4 bases from V and 5 bases from J, leaving 10 bases between. Germline V CDR1 and CDR2: SQVTM, ANQGSEA. This CDR3 has 12 amino acids. The CDR3 spells CSVVGRIDTQYF. The CDR3 region has the DNA TGCAGCGTTGTGGGGCGAATAGATACGCAGTATTTT.

This clonotype has more than one count but fewer than ten. The J gene is TRBJ2-5, the V gene TRBV29-1; D unclear. The length of the CDR3 is 13 residues. With 2 bases removed from V and 1 base from J, the gap between germline ends came to 8 bases. Germline V gene data show CDR1 as SQVTM and CDR2 as ANQGSEA. CDR3 bases: TGCAGCGTTGAATTGGGCAGCCAAGAGACCCAGTACTTC. Protein: CSVELGSQETQYF.

V gene TRBV4-1 combines with J gene TRBJ2-1; D uncertain. Germline CDR1 reads MGHRA; CDR2 reads YSYEKL. This CDR3 contains 16 residues. V was clipped by 1 base and J by 6 bases, with 16 bases between them. CDR3 loop: CASSQVAYLESNEQFF. The CDR3, as DNA: TGCGCCAGCAGCCAAGTGGCGTATTTGGAGTCCAATGAGCAGTTCTTC.

The chain links TRBV6-6 to TRBJ1-1; D is perhaps TRBD1 (5 bases). In germline, CDR1 is MNHNY, CDR2 SVGAGI (reference sequence). There are 13 residues in the CDR3. Trimming shortened V by 8 bases and J by 1 base, and 11 bases separated the two germline ends. The CDR3 DNA follows: TGTGCCAGCTGGGGGTTGAAGAACACTGAAGCTTTCTTT. Translated, it gives CASWGLKNTEAFF.

The rearrangement links TRBV10-3 to TRBJ2-1; tentatively, D is TRBD1 (6 bases). V was cut by 4 bases and J by 1 base, with 11 bases left in between. Germline V CDR1 and CDR2: ENHRY, SYGVKD. This CDR3 is 15 amino acids long. The CDR3 is CAISGRQDSYNEQFF. The CDR3 DNA reads TGTGCCATCAGTGGCCGACAGGATTCCTACAATGAGCAGTTCTTC.

This clonotype was counted a few times. The genes are TRBV24-1 and TRBJ1-5, with TRBD1 identical over 10 bases. With V trimmed by 3 bases and J by 3 bases, 4 bases remained unmatched. There are 16 residues in the CDR3. Looked up from germline, CDR1 is KGHDR and CDR2 is SFDVKD. The CDR3 nucleotides are TGTGCCACCAGTGATCGGACAGGGGGGCCCAATCAGCCCCAGCATTTT. The encoded protein is CATSDRTGGPNQPQHF.

This sequence joins TRBV6-8 and TRBJ2-1; 7 bases fit TRBD2. Germline CDR1 is MNHGY and CDR2 is SAAAGT. V was pared by 2 bases and J by 5 bases, with 6 bases of the junction left unmatched. This CDR3 region has 15 residues. The CDR3 region has the DNA TGTGCCAGCAGTTACGCAGCGGGGCCGAACAATGAGCAGTTCTTC. Its translation is CASSYAAGPNNEQFF.

DNA for the CDR3: TGCAGTGCTAGAGATCCAACTAGCGGGGGGCCTTTCTCCTACAATGAGCAGTTCTTC. Protein sequence: CSARDPTSGGPFSYNEQFF. V is TRBV20-1 and J is TRBJ2-1; TRBD2 matches 12 bases. Germline assignment: CDR1 DFQATT and CDR2 SNEGSKA (reference sequence). The CDR3 loop spans 19 amino acids. The V and J ends lost 0 bases and 0 bases, in that order; junction bases with no gene match: 9.

This clonotype has more than one count but fewer than ten. This chain links TRBV13 with TRBJ2-1; D is possibly TRBD1 (6 bases). The V gene's germline CDR1 is PRHDT and CDR2 FYEKMQ (reference sequence). This CDR3 is 14 amino acids long. V lost 5 bases to trimming and J lost 6 bases, with 14 bases between them. The DNA for the CDR3 is TGTGCCAGCAGCCTACTGGGGGCACCCAATGAGCAGTTCTTC. Amino acid sequence: CASSLLGAPNEQFF.

V and J are TRBV18 and TRBJ2-1; 7 bases align to TRBD1. Unmatched junction bases numbered 15, after V lost 6 bases and J lost 7 bases. This CDR3 contains 16 residues. Per germline, CDR1 KGHSH and CDR2 LQKENI. Here the CDR3 reads CASSSPYRGRRNEQFF. CDR3 nucleotides: TGTGCCAGCTCTTCACCCTACAGGGGCAGGAGGAATGAGCAGTTCTTC.

J is TRBJ2-3 and V is TRBV9; unclear D gene. Looked up from germline, CDR1 is SGDLS and CDR2 is YYNGEE. The ends were cut back, 0 bases at V and 0 bases at J, with 8 bases in the middle. The CDR3 totals 15 residues. The CDR3 region is CASSVEGLSTDTQYF. As DNA, the CDR3 is TGTGCCAGCAGCGTAGAAGGATTAAGCACAGATACGCAGTATTTT.

This clonotype was observed once. The gene calls are TRBV5-1 and TRBJ2-1; 8 bases match TRBD2. The CDR3 sequence is 15 residues long. Germline V gives CDR1 SGHRS, CDR2 YFSETQ. J gave up 8 bases and V 4 bases, and 11 bases lay outside the gene matches. CDR3 sequence (DNA): TGCGCCAGCAGCCAGAGTAGTAGCGGGGCCCATGAGCAGTTCTTC. Its translation: CASSQSSSGAHEQFF. Looking up the rest from reference TRBV5-1 and TRBJ2-1 gives the full variable domain: KAGVTQTPRYLIKTRGQQVTLSCSPISGHRSVSWYQQTPGQGLQFLFEYFSETQRNKGNFPGRFSGRQFSNSRSEMNVSTLELGDSALYLCASSQSSSGAHEQFFGPGTRLTVL.

This chain joins TRBV2 and TRBJ2-7; 14 nucleotides agree with TRBD2. CDR3 length: 16 residues. J gave up 4 bases and V 1 base, and 3 bases lay outside the gene matches. Germline CDR1 SNHLY, CDR2 FYNNEI. The CDR3 sequence is CASSEGTSGGPYEQYF. CDR3 DNA: TGTGCCAGCAGTGAAGGGACTAGCGGGGGGCCTTACGAGCAGTACTTC. Based on the CDR3 plus reference TRBV2 and TRBJ2-7, the full variable domain is EPEVTQTPSHQVTQMGQEVILRCVPISNHLYFYWYRQILGQKVEFLVSFYNNEISEKSEIFDDQFSVERPDGSNFTLKIRSTKLEDSAMYFCASSEGTSGGPYEQYFGPGTRLTVT.

V usage is TRBV7-2 and J usage is TRBJ2-1; TRBD1 aligns across 7 bases. From germline, CDR1 is SGHTA and CDR2 FQGNSA. Trimming at V came to 1 base and at J to 2 bases, leaving 5 bases not matched to a gene. The CDR3 runs to 16 residues. CDR3 coding DNA: TGTGCCAGCAGCTTAGAGGACAGGATCCCCTACAATGAGCAGTTCTTC. Translating it yields CASSLEDRIPYNEQFF.

The J gene is TRBJ2-3, the V gene TRBV12-3 or TRBV12-4; D is uncertain. V shed 1 base and J shed 1 base, with 15 bases lying between them. This CDR3 is built from 17 residues. The CDR3 DNA follows: TGTGCCAGCAGTTTAGGCCGGAGTACTTACGGCACAGATACGCAGTATTTT. It specifies CASSLGRSTYGTDTQYF.

This clonotype was seen more than once but under ten times. The J gene is TRBJ2-5, the V gene TRBV12-3 or TRBV12-4; D is ambiguous. Trimming left V 5 bases short and J 1 base short, with 14 bases between. CDR3 length equals 15 residues. In DNA, the CDR3 is TGTGCCAGCAGTGGACCGCGAGGATCCCAAGAGACCCAGTACTTC. Translated: CASSGPRGSQETQYF.

J is TRBJ2-3 and V is TRBV4-3; D unclear. The CDR3 is 15 residues long. Germline V gene lookup returns CDR1 LGHNA and CDR2 YSLEER. V gave up 6 bases and J gave up 6 bases, with 19 bases separating them. The CDR3: CASSPDPMTLDTQYF. CDR3 nucleotides: TGCGCCAGCAGTCCCGACCCGATGACCCTGGATACGCAGTATTTT.

This clonotype appeared a few times. This chain uses TRBV12-3 or TRBV12-4 with TRBJ1-5, with D unresolved. CDR3 size: 14 residues. Trimming shortened V by 4 bases and J by 7 bases, and 14 bases separated the two germline ends. CDR3 protein: CASSSTGSRQPQHF. DNA for the CDR3: TGTGCCAGCAGTTCCACGGGCAGTCGACAGCCCCAGCATTTT.

This clonotype showed up many times. The rearrangement uses TRBV20-1 and TRBJ2-7; 8 positions match TRBD1. Germline V gene data show CDR1 as DFQATT and CDR2 as SNEGSKA (reference sequence). The CDR3 is 12 amino acids. After removal of 7 bases from V and 7 bases from J, the junction contained 9 bases not matched to a gene. CDR3 bases: TGCAGTGTAGATTGGACAGGGCATGAGCAGTACTTC. It codes for CSVDWTGHEQYF.